The 8 T cell receptor beta chains below all came from one sample that was sequenced in a study of cytomegalovirus exposure and HLA in healthy donors. This PCR relied on a set of 60 Vbeta primers and 13 Jbeta primers. Generated by immunoSEQ multiplex PCR, the TCRdb table keeps only in-frame clones and is missing some. The sample carries approximately 200,000 clones, about 80% recorded once. Sequencing input: PBMCs. The receptor source for this set is a girl aged 5-17 years in good health and CMV-seronegative.

The chain has TRBV6-1 and TRBJ2-3; 13 bases map to TRBD2. The CDR3 has 15 residues. Germline V gives CDR1 MNHNS, CDR2 SASEGT. J was trimmed by 0 bases and V by 7 bases; bases with no gene match: 1. CDR3 sequence reads: CASKGLAGSTDTQYF. The CDR3 DNA follows: TGTGCCAGCAAGGGACTAGCGGGAAGCACAGATACGCAGTATTTT.

The chain couples TRBV6-6 to TRBJ1-2, with 7 bases identical to TRBD1. Germline CDR1 is MNHNY and CDR2 is SVGAGI (reference sequence). The CDR3 length is 16 residues. J lost 0 bases, V lost 6 bases, and 10 bases had no gene match. CDR3 amino acids: CASSYTPGTANYGYTF. DNA of the CDR3: TGTGCCAGCAGCTATACCCCCGGGACAGCTAACTATGGCTACACCTTC.

The V gene is TRBV20-1, the J gene TRBJ2-1; D possibly corresponds to TRBD2 (6 bases). This CDR3 spans 10 amino acids. The germline V and J ends were trimmed by 4 bases and 12 bases, with 10 bases remaining between them. The V gene's germline CDR1 is DFQATT and CDR2 SNEGSKA (reference sequence). CDR3: CSAIGRRQFF. The CDR3 DNA follows: TGCAGTGCTATTGGGAGGAGGCAGTTCTTC.

Concerning this clone itself: A read error may account for a junction end that differs from germline. Other nucleotide sequences from this sample produce the same CDR3. In DNA form, the CDR3 reads TGCGCCTGGAGCACGCATGGACAGGGTCTGGGTCAGCCCCAGCATTTT. This sequence encodes CAWSTHGQGLGQPQHF. This sequence joins TRBV30 and TRBJ1-5, with 8 nucleotides matching TRBD1. Germline CDR1 GTSNPN, CDR2 SVGIG (reference sequence). This CDR3 is built from 16 residues.

The chain employs TRBV11-3 and TRBJ1-1, with D perhaps matching TRBD1 (5 bases). CDR1 and CDR2 (germline): SGHNT, YENEEA. CDR3 length: 14 residues. The ends were cut back, 5 bases at V and 0 bases at J, with 10 bases in the middle. CDR3 sequence (DNA): TGTGCCAGCAGCCCGGGGGGGATGAACACTGAAGCTTTCTTT. This codes for CASSPGGMNTEAFF.

In this sample, this clone turned up once. The chain couples TRBV30 to TRBJ1-2; TRBD1 is a possible D gene (6 bases). Germline V gene lookup returns CDR1 GTSNPN and CDR2 SVGIG (reference sequence). This CDR3 contains 14 residues. The V end was cut by 0 bases, the J end by 6 bases, with 14 bases between. CDR3 in DNA: TGTGCCTGGAGTGTAGTACAGGGCGGAGATGGCTACACCTTC. It encodes CAWSVVQGGDGYTF.

The rearrangement links TRBV25-1 to TRBJ1-1; D call uncertain. CDR3 length: 14 residues. V dropped 3 bases and J dropped 3 bases, with 11 bases sitting between them. Germline loops: CDR1 MGHDK, CDR2 SYGVNS. The CDR3 loop reads CASSESGGYTEAFF. The CDR3 coding sequence is TGTGCCAGCAGTGAGTCTGGCGGGTACACTGAAGCTTTCTTT.

The chain joins TRBV9 to TRBJ1-6; no clear D. V lost 2 bases and J lost 1, with 7 bases in between. This CDR3 has 15 amino acids. CDR1 SGDLS and CDR2 YYNGEE come from the germline V gene. The CDR3 protein is CASSVRGSYNSPLHF. The CDR3 nucleotides are TGTGCCAGCAGCGTGCGTGGTTCCTATAATTCACCCCTCCACTTT. Combining the CDR3 with reference TRBV9 and TRBJ1-6 gives the whole variable domain DSGVTQTPKHLITATGQRVTLRCSPRSGDLSVYWYQQSLDQGLQFLIQYYNGEERAKGNILERFSAQQFPDLHSELNLSSLELGDSALYFCASSVRGSYNSPLHFGNGTRLTVT.